This T cell receptor beta chain is from a study of blood T cell repertoires in COVID-19. On the study more broadly: The origin of the acute and convalescent COVID-19 samples was the United States, Italy and Spain.

This clone was seen only a few times. In the authors' methods: Amplification from reference gene primers served as the basis for estimated nucleated cell counts. Clones were read by immunoSEQ multiplex PCR, and TCRdb kept only the in-frame ones, dropping some. Clonal size and the V and J genes are those of that table, whereas D and trimming came from the DNA. The sample carries about 190,000 clones, 70% to 90% recorded once. Sequences were obtained from peripheral blood. The TCR originated in a woman older than 75 with acute or convalescent COVID-19.

The CDR3 region is CASSLGHPRNQPQHF. CDR3 nucleotide sequence: TGTGCCAGCAGCCTCGGACACCCTCGCAATCAGCCCCAGCATTTT. The chain employs TRBV2 and TRBJ1-5; possible D gene TRBD1, 5 bases. Trimming left V 6 bases short and J 2 bases short, with 14 bases between. The CDR3 has 15 residues. The V gene's germline CDR1 is SNHLY and CDR2 FYNNEI.